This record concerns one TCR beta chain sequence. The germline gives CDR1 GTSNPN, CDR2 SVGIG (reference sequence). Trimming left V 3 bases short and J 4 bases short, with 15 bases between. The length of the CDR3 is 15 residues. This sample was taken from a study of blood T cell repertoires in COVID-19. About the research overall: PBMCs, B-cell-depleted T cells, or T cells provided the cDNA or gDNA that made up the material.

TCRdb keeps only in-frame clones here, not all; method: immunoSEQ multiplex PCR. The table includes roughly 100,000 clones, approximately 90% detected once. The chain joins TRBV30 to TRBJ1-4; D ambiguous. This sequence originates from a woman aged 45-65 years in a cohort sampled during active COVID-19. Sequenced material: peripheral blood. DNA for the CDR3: TGTGCCTGGAGCCTGCTGGGAGCGGGTAATGAAAAACTGTTTTTT. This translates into CAWSLLGAGNEKLFF.